The entry below gives a single T cell receptor (beta chain) sequence along with its context. The CDR3 contains 11 residues. The germline V gene encodes CDR1 SGHDT and CDR2 YYEEEE. With 0 bases removed from V and 6 bases from J, the gap between germline ends came to 4 bases. Repertoires were generated with immunoSEQ multiplex PCR, while TCRdb's copy carries only in-frame clones and drops some. The profile shows 12,000 or so clones, over 80% of them singletons. The sample originates from a study of somatic mutations in cytotoxic T cells in rheumatoid arthritis. This TCR derives from a woman in her sixties or seventies in good health. The sample comprised CD8+ T cells sorted from blood. This rearrangement joins TRBV5-6 to TRBJ2-7; D not certain. The CDR3 reads CASSLGPEQYF. The CDR3 bases are TGTGCCAGCAGCTTGGGGCCCGAGCAGTACTTC.